The rows below give T cell receptor beta chains drawn from one sample of a study of T cell clones after liver transplantation. Method: immunoSEQ multiplex PCR; TCRdb's copy keeps in-frame clones and lacks some. The repertoire includes 51,000 or so clones, approximately 87% of them detected once, and around an eighth sits in the top ten. The sequences come from CD8+ T cells from blood, collected 12 months after liver transplant. Receptors were obtained from a human patient who received a liver transplant. Part of the T cell pool may stem from the graft donor. CDR3s include the opening cysteine and the closing phenylalanine or tryptophan. A D gene is named only where the DNA matches it firmly. Clone size is not always given. Where it is, it says once, few, many or a class for expanded clones.

NA	TRBV28	TRBJ1-1	NA	TGTGCCAGCACTCCCCACGAGGATTTCATTATGAACACTGAAGCTTTCTTT	CASTPHEDFIMNTEAFF
NA	TRBV9	TRBJ2-7	NA	TGTGCCAGGACCAAAGGCTCGGAAAGCAGGGGCTCCTACGAGCAGTACTTC	CARTKGSESRGSYEQYF
few	TRBV5-1	TRBJ2-1	TRBD1	TGCGCCAGCAGCCCGACAGGGATGAGCTCCTACAATGAGCAGTTCTTC	CASSPTGMSSYNEQFF
NA	TRBV7-8	TRBJ2-1	TRBD2	TGTGCCAGCAGCTTAGGCGTCGCGGGAGGGGAGCAGTTCTTC	CASSLGVAGGEQFF
once	TRBV7-9	TRBJ2-5	NA	TGTGCCAGCAGCTTAATTGGCGGGGCTCCAGAGACCCAGTACTTC	CASSLIGGAPETQYF
NA	TRBV18	TRBJ2-2	NA	TGTGCCAGCTCACCACTTCCGGGGGGCGCGAACACCGGGGAGCTGTTTTTT	CASSPLPGGANTGELFF
many	TRBV5-4	TRBJ1-1	NA	TGTGCCAGCAGTTTCCTCAGGGGTGCGGCTTTCTTT	CASSFLRGAAFF
once	TRBV27	TRBJ2-3	NA	TGTGCCAGCAGTCCTACCCCTAGGGGGAGCACAGATACGCAGTATTTT	CASSPTPRGSTDTQYF
NA	TRBV27	TRBJ2-1	NA	TGTGCCAGCTCAGTAAGGGGGAGTGAGAATGAGCAGTTCTTC	CASSVRGSENEQFF
medium-sized	TRBV4-1	TRBJ2-7	NA	TGCGCCAGCAGCCAAGAGCCGAGGTCCAACTACGAGCAGTACTTC	CASSQEPRSNYEQYF
NA	TRBV2	TRBJ2-3	TRBD1	TGTGCCAGCAGGAACCGGGACAGGGTAGGAGATACGCAGTATTTT	CASRNRDRVGDTQYF
NA	TRBV2	TRBJ2-7	NA	TGTGCCAGCAGTGGACTAGTTCTCTACGAGCAGTACTTC	CASSGLVLYEQYF
NA	TRBV27	TRBJ1-1	NA	TGTGCCAGCAGTACCGGATCTAGTGAAGCTTTCTTT	CASSTGSSEAFF
once	TRBV27	TRBJ2-1	NA	TGTGCCAGCAGTTTATCCCGCTCCTACAATGAGCAGTTCTTC	CASSLSRSYNEQFF
NA	TRBV7-9	TRBJ1-2	NA	TGTGCCAGCAGCCCAGGAGGGGCGGGGCAGTACCCTGGCTACACCTTC	CASSPGGAGQYPGYTF
NA	TRBV7-6	TRBJ2-7	TRBD1	TGTGCCAGCAGCTCCGGACAGGGAATTGGGGAGCAGTACTTC	CASSSGQGIGEQYF
few	TRBV7-6	TRBJ1-2	NA	TGTGCCAGCAGCTTAGCGTGGTCAGGTAGCGATGGCTACACCTTC	CASSLAWSGSDGYTF
NA	TRBV7-9	TRBJ2-7	TRBD1	TGTGCCAGCTCGTTTTACAGGGGTCTCTCCTACGAGCAGTACTTC	CASSFYRGLSYEQYF
once	TRBV6-5	TRBJ2-5	TRBD1	TGTGCCAGCAGGCACTACCGGGACAGCCGTTTGGCCCAGTACTTC	CASRHYRDSRLAQYF
NA	TRBV27	TRBJ2-7	NA	TGTGCCAGCCCCCGAGGGCCCTACGAGCAGTACTTC	CASPRGPYEQYF
NA	TRBV4-1	TRBJ2-1	NA	TGCGCCAGCAGCCAAGACAGGTTGGAGCAGTTCTTC	CASSQDRLEQFF
few	TRBV5-6	TRBJ2-7	NA	TGTGCCAGCAGCTTAACTAGTTCATACTACGAGCAGTACTTC	CASSLTSSYYEQYF
NA	TRBV11-2	TRBJ2-5	NA	TGTGCCAGCAGCTTACAAGAGACCCAGTACTTC	CASSLQETQYF
NA	TRBV14	TRBJ1-1	NA	TGTGCCAGCAGCCAACCGGGACCGAACACTGAAGCTTTCTTT	CASSQPGPNTEAFF
NA	TRBV28	TRBJ2-7	TRBD2	TGTGCCAGCAGTCTCCAGCGGGGAAGCTCCTACGAGCAGTACTTC	CASSLQRGSSYEQYF